This entry features one TCR beta chain sequence. What it binds is unknown. A much larger clone sits a single nucleotide away, making a read error possible. The library came from three nested PCR rounds adapted from ARM-PCR protocols. TCRdb ran MiXCR on the multiplex PCR reads and lists one entry per CDR3 protein. The sample holds more than 95,000 distinct CDR3 sequences, over 65% seen once. The data were obtained in a study of tumor and adjacent non-tumor tissue in lung cancer. This sample's RNA came from whole unsorted tissue. General study results and limits: Significantly higher TCR diversity was found in tumor than normal lung. Tumor repertoires had a smaller top 100 clone share than normal lung.

Trimming took 5 bases from V and 5 from J, leaving 12 bases between them. The CDR3 is made up of 12 amino acids. Looked up from germline, CDR1 is DFQATT and CDR2 is SNEGSKA (reference sequence). This TCR was recovered from a man under 40 with non-small cell lung cancer. V and J are TRBV20-1 and TRBJ2-5; no definite D call. Sequencing was carried out using lung tumor tissue. CDR3 coding DNA: TGCAGTGCTCCCCGGGTGACGGAGACCCAGTACTTC. It encodes CSAPRVTETQYF.